This T cell receptor beta chain was captured by sequencing in a study of T cell responses to AZD1222 COVID-19 vaccine. V was pared by 4 bases and J by 3 bases, with 2 bases of the junction left unmatched. Looked up from germline, CDR1 is SGHDN and CDR2 is FVKESK. This CDR3 has 14 amino acids. The protocol was immunoSEQ multiplex PCR, while the TCRdb copy is restricted to in-frame clones and leaves out a portion. The profile covers around 150,000 clones, with under 95% appearing a single time and 1.3% taken by the ten largest. The TCR sequence derives from an adult who received the AZD1222 COVID-19 vaccine. The chain joins TRBV14 to TRBJ1-5; 8 bases are shared with TRBD1. Here the sequenced sample was peripheral blood, taken 28 days after the second AZD1222 dose. The DNA for the CDR3 is TGTGCCAGCAGCCGGACAGGGTACAATCAGCCCCAGCATTTT. Encoded protein: CASSRTGYNQPQHF.